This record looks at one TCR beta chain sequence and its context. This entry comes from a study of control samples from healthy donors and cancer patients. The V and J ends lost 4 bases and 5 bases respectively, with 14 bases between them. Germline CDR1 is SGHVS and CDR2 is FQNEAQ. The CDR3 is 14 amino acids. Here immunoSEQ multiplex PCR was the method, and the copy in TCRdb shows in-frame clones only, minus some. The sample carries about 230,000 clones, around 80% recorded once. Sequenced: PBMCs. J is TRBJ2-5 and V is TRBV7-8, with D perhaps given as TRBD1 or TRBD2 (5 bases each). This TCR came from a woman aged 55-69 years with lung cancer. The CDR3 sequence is CASSSQTGGETQYF. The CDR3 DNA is TGTGCCAGCAGCTCCCAAACAGGCGGGGAGACCCAGTACTTC.